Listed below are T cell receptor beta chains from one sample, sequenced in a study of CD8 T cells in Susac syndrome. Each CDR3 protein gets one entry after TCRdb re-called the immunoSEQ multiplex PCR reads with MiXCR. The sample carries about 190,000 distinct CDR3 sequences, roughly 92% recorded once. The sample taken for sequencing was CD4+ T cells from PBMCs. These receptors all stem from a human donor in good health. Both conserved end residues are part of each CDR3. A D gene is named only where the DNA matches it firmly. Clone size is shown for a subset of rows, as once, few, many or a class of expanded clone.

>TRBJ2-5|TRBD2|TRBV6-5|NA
TGTGCCAGCAGTTACTCGAGGACTAGATACCATCAAGAGACCCAGTACTTC
CASSYSRTRYHQETQYF
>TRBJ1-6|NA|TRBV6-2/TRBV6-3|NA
TGTGCCAGCATTGCGGATAGGAGAAATTCACCCCTCCACTTT
CASIADRRNSPLHF
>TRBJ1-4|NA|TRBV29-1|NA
TGCAGCGTTGGGGGGGCGACTAATGAAAAACTGTTTTTT
CSVGGATNEKLFF
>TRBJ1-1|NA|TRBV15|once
TGTGCCACCAGCAGAGATGGGGCTGCTGAAGCTTTCTTT
CATSRDGAAEAFF
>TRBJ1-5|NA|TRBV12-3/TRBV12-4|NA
TGTGCCAGCAGACGAGCGGGATATAGCAATCAGCCCCAGCATTTT
CASRRAGYSNQPQHF
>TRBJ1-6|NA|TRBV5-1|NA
TGCGCCAGCAGCTTGGGCAGGGCTACTCTCTCCTATAATTCACCCCTCCACTTT
CASSLGRATLSYNSPLHF
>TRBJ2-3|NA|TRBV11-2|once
TGTGCCAGCAGCTCTGCAGGGGCGACTCTAACCACAGATACGCAGTATTTT
CASSSAGATLTTDTQYF
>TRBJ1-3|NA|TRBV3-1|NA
TGTGCCAGCAGCCAAAAACTGAACTCTGGAAACACCATATATTTT
CASSQKLNSGNTIYF
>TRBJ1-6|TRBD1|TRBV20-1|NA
TGCAGTGCATTTCTCGACAGGGCGAAGTCACCCCTCCACTTT
CSAFLDRAKSPLHF
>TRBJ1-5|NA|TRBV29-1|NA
TGCAGCGTTGCTAGTCACCATAGCAATCAGCCCCAGCATTTT
CSVASHHSNQPQHF
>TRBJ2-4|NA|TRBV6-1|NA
TGTGCCAGCAGCCACGGGGATGTTCTAGCCAAAAACATTCAGTACTTC
CASSHGDVLAKNIQYF
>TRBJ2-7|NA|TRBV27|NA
TGTGCCAGCAGTTTGAGGGGGGGCAGCTACGAGCAGTACTTC
CASSLRGGSYEQYF
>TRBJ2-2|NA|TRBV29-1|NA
TGCAGCACCAGGGTGGGGCAGGCCGGGGAGCTGTTTTTT
CSTRVGQAGELFF
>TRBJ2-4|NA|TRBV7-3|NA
TGTGCCAGCAGCTTAAGGTCCGGTAGCCAGGGGGGGAACATTCAGTACTTC
CASSLRSGSQGGNIQYF
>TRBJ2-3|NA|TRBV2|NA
TGTGCCACCAAGTTTAGCGGTGGAAGCACAGATACGCAGTATTTT
CATKFSGGSTDTQYF
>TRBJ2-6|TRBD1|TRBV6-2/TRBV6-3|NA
TGTGCCAGCAGTTATCTCCCAGGGGGCGCGGCGAACGTCCTGACTTTC
CASSYLPGGAANVLTF
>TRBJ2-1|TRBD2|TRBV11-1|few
TGTGCCAGCAGTTTAGCGGGGGGGCCCAATGAGCAGTTCTTC
CASSLAGGPNEQFF
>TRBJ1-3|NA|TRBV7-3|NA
TGTGCCAGCAGCTCCGCCTCTGGAAACACCATATATTTT
CASSSASGNTIYF
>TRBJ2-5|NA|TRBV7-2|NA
TGTGCCAGCAGCTTAGTTGGGGGTCAAGAGACCCAGTACTTC
CASSLVGGQETQYF
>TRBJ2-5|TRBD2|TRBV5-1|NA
TGCGCCACCAAGAACCTCCGGGAGGGGCAAGAGACCCAGTACTTC
CATKNLREGQETQYF
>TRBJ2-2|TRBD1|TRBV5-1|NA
TGCGCCAGCAGCCACACGAGAGGGGGCCTAAACACCGGGGAGCTGTTTTTT
CASSHTRGGLNTGELFF
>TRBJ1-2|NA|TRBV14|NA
TGTGCCAGCAGCCAAGGCGGCGGTGGGTCTAACTATGGCTACACCTTC
CASSQGGGGSNYGYTF
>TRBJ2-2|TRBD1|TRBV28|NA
TGTGCCAGCAGAGGGACAGGGGATACCGGGGAGCTGTTTTTT
CASRGTGDTGELFF
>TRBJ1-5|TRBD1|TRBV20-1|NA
TGCAGTGTGGTCCCGGGACAGGTGAATCAGCCCCAGCATTTT
CSVVPGQVNQPQHF
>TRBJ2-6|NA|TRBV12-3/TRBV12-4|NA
TGTGCCAGCAGCCGCCCGGCCTCTGGGGCCAACGTCCTGACTTTC
CASSRPASGANVLTF
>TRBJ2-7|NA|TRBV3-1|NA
TGTGCCAGCAGCCAAGATCCCAGCTACGATCAGTACTTC
CASSQDPSYDQYF
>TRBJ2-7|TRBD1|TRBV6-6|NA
TGTGCCAGCAGGGAGACAGGGGTGAAGGACGAGCAGTACTTC
CASRETGVKDEQYF
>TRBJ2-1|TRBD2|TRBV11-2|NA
TGTGCCAGCAGCGGGGAACTAGCGGGGGCACACAATGAGCAGTTCTTC
CASSGELAGAHNEQFF
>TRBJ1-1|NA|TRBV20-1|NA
TGCAGTGCTCCCATTTTGTCAGGGGCCATGAACACTGAAGCTTTCTTT
CSAPILSGAMNTEAFF
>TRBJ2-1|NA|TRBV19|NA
TGTGCCAGTAGTATAGTCTTACAGGGCGACAATGAGCAGTTCTTC
CASSIVLQGDNEQFF
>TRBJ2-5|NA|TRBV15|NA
TGTGCCACCAGCAGAGATACTACACCAAGGCAGTACTTC
CATSRDTTPRQYF
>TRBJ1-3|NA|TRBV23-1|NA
TGCGCCAGCAGTCAATTCGAGGGCAAGAGCTCTGGAAACACCATATATTTT
CASSQFEGKSSGNTIYF
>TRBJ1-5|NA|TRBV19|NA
TGTGCCAGTAGTATAGAGAGTCAGGGACGCTATCAGCCCCAGCATTTT
CASSIESQGRYQPQHF
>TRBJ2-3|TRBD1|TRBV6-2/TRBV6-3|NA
TGTGCCAGCAGTTACTCGGGGACAGGGAATCCAGATACGCAGTATTTT
CASSYSGTGNPDTQYF
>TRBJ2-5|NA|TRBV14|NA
TGTGCCAGCAGCCAAGGGATCAGGGTAATTGGGGAGACCCAGTACTTC
CASSQGIRVIGETQYF
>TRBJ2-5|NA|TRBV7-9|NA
TGTGCCAGCACTCCGTCCGGGAGTGCGACCCAGTACTTC
CASTPSGSATQYF
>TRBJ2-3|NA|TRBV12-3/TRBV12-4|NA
TGTGCCAGCAGTTTAGACACGGGGGCTAGCACAGATACGCAGTATTTT
CASSLDTGASTDTQYF
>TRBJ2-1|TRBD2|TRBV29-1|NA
TGCAGCGTTGCCGGGACTAGCGGGGGAGCCGGCAATGAGCAGTTCTTC
CSVAGTSGGAGNEQFF
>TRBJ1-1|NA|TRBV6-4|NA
TGTGCCAGCAGTGGGGAAGGGGGGAAGAAAGCTTTCTTT
CASSGEGGKKAFF
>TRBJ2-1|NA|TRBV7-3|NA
TGTGCCAGCAGCTCGCCCGACAGCCCCAATGAGCAGTTCTTC
CASSSPDSPNEQFF
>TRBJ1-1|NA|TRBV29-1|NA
TGCAGCGTTGAAGATTATGGACTAAACACTGAAGCTTTCTTT
CSVEDYGLNTEAFF
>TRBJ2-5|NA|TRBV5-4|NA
TGTGCCAGCAGCTTGAATCTAGGGCAGGGAGAGACCCAGTACTTC
CASSLNLGQGETQYF
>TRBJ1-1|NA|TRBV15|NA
TGTGCCACCAGCAGAGATCCGAGGAACACTGAAGCTTTCTTT
CATSRDPRNTEAFF
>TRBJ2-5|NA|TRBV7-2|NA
TGTGCCAGCAGCTTAGCCAGGGCCGGGACCCAGTACTTC
CASSLARAGTQYF
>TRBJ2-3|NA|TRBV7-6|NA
TGTGCCAGCAGCTTAGATGGGAGTTTTAGCGCAGATACGCAGTATTTT
CASSLDGSFSADTQYF